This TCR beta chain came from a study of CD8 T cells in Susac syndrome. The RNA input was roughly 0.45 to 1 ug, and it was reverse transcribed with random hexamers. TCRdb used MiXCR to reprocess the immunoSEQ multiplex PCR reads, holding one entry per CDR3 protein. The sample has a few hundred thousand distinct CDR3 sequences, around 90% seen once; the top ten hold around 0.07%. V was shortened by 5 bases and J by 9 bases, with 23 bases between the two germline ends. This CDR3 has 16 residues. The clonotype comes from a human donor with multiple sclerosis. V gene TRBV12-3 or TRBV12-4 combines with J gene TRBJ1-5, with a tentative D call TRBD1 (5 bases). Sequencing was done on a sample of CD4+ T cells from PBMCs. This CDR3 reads CASSGAAGPWGRPQHF. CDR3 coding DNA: TGTGCCAGCAGTGGGGCGGCGGGCCCCTGGGGAAGGCCCCAGCATTTT.